The 16 T cell receptor beta chains listed next were all sequenced from one sample in a study of identical twins. Using its own MiXCR run on the 5' RACE reads, TCRdb lists one record per CDR3 protein. The sample lists hundreds of thousands of distinct CDR3 sequences; 8.6% were seen once. This sample also belongs to another study, concerning yellow fever vaccine responses in identical twins.

Sequenced sample: PBMCs. The source is a woman under 30 in good health.

The table lists this clonotype with a few counts. The rearrangement uses TRBV7-9 and TRBJ2-6, with D unclear. The germline CDR1 and CDR2 sequences are SEHNR and FQNEAQ (reference sequence). V gave up 4 bases and J gave up 0 bases, with 7 bases separating them. The CDR3 covers 15 residues. CDR3 region: CASSYDNSGANVLTF. Here the CDR3 DNA reads TGTGCCAGCAGCTATGACAACTCTGGGGCCAACGTCCTGACTTTC.

The rearrangement uses TRBV7-3 and TRBJ2-2; 9 bases are shared with TRBD1. The V segment lost 6 bases and the J segment 5 bases; nucleotides outside the gene matches: 7. This CDR3 has 15 residues. The germline CDR1 and CDR2 sequences are SGHTA and FQGTGA. This CDR3 is CASSSPGTGTGELFF. Here the CDR3 DNA reads TGTGCCAGCAGTTCTCCCGGGACAGGGACCGGGGAGCTGTTTTTT.

Only a few counts were recorded for this clonotype. V gene TRBV5-1 combines with J gene TRBJ2-7; D gene ambiguous. Trimming left V 2 bases short and J 1 base short, with 7 bases between. Germline CDR1 and CDR2: SGHRS and YFSETQ. This CDR3 contains 13 residues. The CDR3 spells CASSLRPSYEQYF. In DNA form, the CDR3 reads TGCGCCAGCAGCTTACGGCCGTCCTACGAGCAGTACTTC.

This clonotype was recorded many times. This chain connects TRBV20-1 to TRBJ2-3, with a weak D call TRBD2 (5 bases). V was clipped by 3 bases and J by 5 bases, with 15 bases between them. Per the germline V gene, CDR1 is DFQATT and CDR2 is SNEGSKA (reference sequence). This CDR3 region has 14 residues. This CDR3 reads CSASSGSQGDTQYF. The DNA for the CDR3 is TGCAGTGCTAGCAGTGGGAGTCAAGGAGATACGCAGTATTTT.

This rearrangement joins TRBV14 to TRBJ1-2; D is unresolved. V dropped 1 base and J dropped 5 bases, with 11 bases sitting between them. Germline V gives CDR1 SGHDN, CDR2 FVKESK. This CDR3 is built from 14 residues. The CDR3 is CASSQGSVGYGYTF. In DNA form, the CDR3 reads TGTGCCAGCAGCCAAGGTAGTGTCGGATATGGCTACACCTTC.

The rearrangement joins TRBV29-1 to TRBJ1-1, with D uncertain. In germline, CDR1 is SQVTM, CDR2 ANQGSEA. This CDR3 is built from 12 residues. The V end was cut by 4 bases, the J end by 1 base, with 7 bases between. CDR3: CSVVPTNTEAFF. The CDR3 bases are TGCAGCGTTGTTCCCACGAACACTGAAGCTTTCTTT. Looking up the rest from reference TRBV29-1 and TRBJ1-1 gives the full variable domain: SAVISQKPSRDICQRGTSLTIQCQVDSQVTMMFWYRQQPGQSLTLIATANQGSEATYESGFVIDKFPISRPNLTFSTLTVSNMSPEDSSIYLCSVVPTNTEAFFGQGTRLTVV.

The chain is built from TRBV15 and TRBJ2-5, with D tentatively TRBD2 (7 bases). CDR3 length equals 14 residues. V was trimmed by 3 bases and J by 1 base, leaving 9 bases between them. Germline CDR1 is LNHNV and CDR2 is YYDKDF (reference sequence). The CDR3 sequence: CATSRGGGQETQYF. The CDR3 DNA follows: TGTGCCACCAGCAGGGGAGGGGGCCAAGAGACCCAGTACTTC.

This clonotype occurred a few times. This may arise from a read error, as a much more abundant clone is one base away. J is TRBJ2-3 and V is TRBV6-2 or TRBV6-3; TRBD2 is a possible D gene (6 bases). The CDR3 extends over 15 amino acids. Germline-derived CDR1 and CDR2 are MNHEY and SVGEGT. V lost 8 bases and J lost 0, with 15 bases in between. This chain's CDR3 is CASQGGTRSTDTQYF. The CDR3 nucleotides are TGTGCCAGCCAGGGCGGGACGAGGAGCACAGATACGCAGTATTTT.

This clonotype has just a few counts. The genes are TRBV12-3 or TRBV12-4 and TRBJ2-5, with 7 bases lining up with TRBD2. The CDR3 totals 15 residues. With V trimmed by 3 bases and J by 5 bases, 9 bases remained unmatched. CDR3 amino acids: CASSFGGGGEETQYF. DNA of the CDR3: TGTGCCAGCAGTTTCGGCGGGGGAGGGGAGGAGACCCAGTACTTC.

This clonotype showed up many times. V gene TRBV12-3 or TRBV12-4 combines with J gene TRBJ2-7; possibly TRBD1 or TRBD2 for D (5 bases each). V lost 6 bases and J 6 bases, leaving 12 bases between the germline ends. The CDR3 runs 12 residues. The CDR3 reads CASSLSGTEQYF. CDR3 nucleotides: TGTGCCAGCAGCTTGTCAGGGACCGAGCAGTACTTC.

This clonotype was picked up many times. This chain joins TRBV12-3 or TRBV12-4 and TRBJ1-4, with TRBD1 as a possible D gene (6 bases). This CDR3 is 15 amino acids long. V lost 5 bases and J 7 bases, leaving 17 bases between the germline ends. This CDR3 is CASSPWGASAEKLFF. In nucleotides, the CDR3 is TGTGCCAGCAGTCCCTGGGGGGCGTCGGCTGAAAAACTGTTTTTT.

This clonotype showed up just once. The chain recombines TRBV20-1 with TRBJ2-5; 9 bases line up with TRBD1. The trim removed 1 base at V and 7 bases at J, leaving 7 bases unmatched. Germline V gives CDR1 DFQATT, CDR2 SNEGSKA (reference sequence). The CDR3 runs to 14 residues. For the CDR3, the DNA is TGCAGTGCTAGAGCCGGGACAGGGTCTCTGACCCAGTACTTC. The encoded protein is CSARAGTGSLTQYF.

Ten or more counts support this clonotype. V and J are TRBV5-6 and TRBJ2-7, with TRBD1 matching 8 bases. The V gene end was trimmed by 4 bases and the J gene end by 3 bases; junction bases not matched to a gene: 3. CDR3 length equals 13 residues. The germline CDR1 and CDR2 sequences are SGHDT and YYEEEE. CDR3 coding DNA: TGTGCCAGCAGCAAAACAGGGGGCTACGAGCAGTACTTC. This sequence encodes CASSKTGGYEQYF.

This clonotype came up many times. The V gene is TRBV6-2 or TRBV6-3, the J gene TRBJ2-2; no definite D call. V gave up 7 bases and J gave up 2 bases, with 5 bases separating them. This CDR3 is 12 amino acids long. Per germline, CDR1 MNHEY and CDR2 SVGEGT. The CDR3 loop reads CASTSNTGELFF. The CDR3, as DNA: TGTGCCAGCACCTCTAACACCGGGGAGCTGTTTTTT.

At least ten counts were recorded for this clonotype. This chain links TRBV5-1 with TRBJ2-2; 7 bases agree with TRBD1. Germline CDR1 is SGHRS and CDR2 is YFSETQ. There are 14 residues in the CDR3. V was pared by 7 bases and J by 4 bases, with 7 bases of the junction left unmatched. CDR3 sequence: CASAQGPSTGELFF. The CDR3 bases are TGCGCCAGCGCACAGGGGCCGAGCACCGGGGAGCTGTTTTTT.

Ten or more counts support this clonotype. This chain joins TRBV29-1 and TRBJ2-5; maybe TRBD1 (6 bases). The CDR3 consists of 13 residues. Trimming removed 7 bases at V and 0 bases at J, with 12 bases between. Germline lookup yields CDR1 SQVTM and CDR2 ANQGSEA. The DNA of the CDR3 is TGCAGCGGCAGGGGTACCTACCAAGAGACCCAGTACTTC. Encoded protein: CSGRGTYQETQYF.